Presented here are 20 T cell receptor beta chains from one specimen sequenced in a study of blood T cell repertoires in COVID-19. Some clones are missing from TCRdb's copy, which holds only in-frame ones; the method was immunoSEQ multiplex PCR. The repertoire consists of 360,000 or so clones, with over 75% occurring once and the leading ten covering 2.5% to 3%. The sample taken for sequencing was PBMCs or T cells enriched from blood (not recorded which). These receptors came from a woman aged 30 to 39 who had recovered from COVID-19.

The chain is built from TRBV19 and TRBJ1-5; 8 bases are shared with TRBD1. CDR1 and CDR2 (germline): LNHDA, SQIVND (reference sequence). This CDR3 is built from 21 residues. Trimming took 3 bases from V and 2 from J; bases not matched to a gene: 21. The CDR3, as DNA: TGTGCCAGTAGTATCGGTCAGGGGGCGCTTGGATCCCATTGGGGCAATCAGCCCCAGCATTTT. Its protein is CASSIGQGALGSHWGNQPQHF. The complete variable domain, with remaining parts taken from reference TRBV19 and TRBJ1-5, reads DGGITQSPKYLFRKEGQNVTLSCEQNLNHDAMYWYRQDPGQGLRLIYYSQIVNDFQKGDIAEGYSVSREKKESFPLTVTSAQKNPTAFYLCASSIGQGALGSHWGNQPQHFGDGTRLSIL.

The genes are TRBV5-8 and TRBJ2-3, with 12 bases matching TRBD2. Germline V gives CDR1 SGHTS, CDR2 YDEGEE. V gave up 6 bases and J gave up 5 bases; unmatched junction bases: 10. The length of the CDR3 is 16 residues. CDR3 in amino acids: CASIRPSGGAGDTQYF. Here the CDR3 DNA reads TGTGCCAGCATCCGCCCTAGCGGGGGGGCAGGAGATACGCAGTATTTT.

This clone was detected once. Other DNA sequences within the sample encode an identical CDR3. The J gene is TRBJ2-2, the V gene TRBV5-1; 7 bases map to TRBD2. The CDR3 is 14 residues long. The V segment lost 4 bases and the J segment 2 bases; nucleotides outside the gene matches: 2. Germline loops: CDR1 SGHRS, CDR2 YFSETQ. In nucleotides, the CDR3 is TGCGCCAGCAGCGGGACTACCAACACCGGGGAGCTGTTTTTT. Translating it yields CASSGTTNTGELFF.

The chain uses TRBV3-1 (or the pseudogene TRBV3-2) and TRBJ2-7, with a possible D match to TRBD2 (6 bases). V was shortened by 4 bases and J by 3 bases, with 10 bases between the two germline ends. CDR3 length: 13 residues. Germline V gene lookup returns CDR1 LGHDT and CDR2 YNNKEL (reference sequence). Written as DNA, the CDR3 is TGTGCCAGCAGCCTGACTAGTGGCTACGAGCAGTACTTC. This sequence encodes CASSLTSGYEQYF.

This clone was seen only once. V is TRBV3-1 (or the pseudogene TRBV3-2) and J is TRBJ1-1; D remains unclear. Trimming removed 2 bases at V and 11 bases at J, with 15 bases between. In germline, CDR1 is LGHDT, CDR2 YNNKEL (reference sequence). There are 13 residues in the CDR3. This chain's CDR3 is CASSQLNRDRAFF. The CDR3, as DNA: TGTGCCAGCAGCCAACTGAACAGAGATAGGGCTTTCTTT.

V usage is TRBV6-5 and J usage is TRBJ2-7; no clear D gene. Between the trimmed V and J ends, which lost 7 bases and 6 bases, there was a span of 19 bases. This CDR3 contains 14 residues. Per the germline V gene, CDR1 is MNHEY and CDR2 is SVGAGI. In nucleotides, the CDR3 is TGTGCCAGCACCAAAGAGGCGGTACGAGGCGAGCAGTACTTC. Its translation is CASTKEAVRGEQYF.

The chain carries TRBV18 and TRBJ2-1; tentatively, D is TRBD2 (6 bases). Germline CDR1 is KGHSH and CDR2 is LQKENI. Deletions cut 0 bases from V and 8 bases from J, with 14 bases between. CDR3 length: 15 residues. CDR3 bases: TGTGCCAGCTCACCACCTTCCCGGGAGAAGGATGAGCAGTTCTTC. This sequence encodes CASSPPSREKDEQFF.

CDR3 nucleotides: TGTGCCAGCAGCCCGCGAGGTAGTCAAGACGAGCAGTACTTC. This translates into CASSPRGSQDEQYF. V and J are TRBV5-6 and TRBJ2-7; D gene uncertain. V dropped 4 bases and J dropped 5 bases, with 16 bases sitting between them. CDR1 SGHDT and CDR2 YYEEEE come from the germline V gene. The length of the CDR3 is 14 residues.

The chain carries TRBV28 and TRBJ2-5; TRBD1 matches 8 bases. From germline, CDR1 is MDHEN and CDR2 SYDVKM. With 5 bases clipped from V and 5 bases from J, the junction kept 4 bases outside the gene matches. This CDR3 is 13 amino acids long. The CDR3 reads CASSVTGVETQYF. DNA of the CDR3: TGTGCCAGCAGTGTGACAGGGGTTGAGACCCAGTACTTC.

The chain recombines TRBV10-1 with TRBJ2-3, with TRBD2 matching 9 bases. J was trimmed by 1 base and V by 4 bases; bases with no gene match: 3. This CDR3 comprises 15 residues. Germline CDR1 and CDR2: WNHNN and SYGVQD (reference sequence). The CDR3 DNA reads as TGCGCCAGCAGTGGCGGGGGGGCCGGCACAGATACGCAGTATTTT. Translation gives CASSGGGAGTDTQYF.

The chain joins TRBV5-4 to TRBJ2-3, with no clear D. V lost 0 bases and J lost 5, with 4 bases in between. Germline V gene sequence: CDR1 SGHNT, CDR2 YYREEE (reference sequence). This CDR3 spans 12 amino acids. The CDR3 DNA reads as TGTGCCAGCAGCTTGGATCGAGATACGCAGTATTTT. This codes for CASSLDRDTQYF.

The rearrangement uses TRBV10-3 and TRBJ1-2, with TRBD1 matching 9 bases. Germline CDR1 ENHRY, CDR2 SYGVKD. With 6 bases clipped from V and 8 bases from J, the junction kept 13 bases outside the gene matches. This CDR3 has 15 residues. The CDR3 spells CAISSGQGARGGYTF. The DNA of the CDR3 is TGTGCCATCAGCTCGGGACAGGGCGCAAGAGGAGGCTACACCTTC.

The chain recombines TRBV15 with TRBJ1-4; D is unresolved. Trimming took off 2 bases at V and 5 bases at J, with 18 bases between the two ends. Per the germline V gene, CDR1 is LNHNV and CDR2 is YYDKDF (reference sequence). The CDR3 contains 17 residues. This CDR3 is CATSRPTQAASNEKLFF. The CDR3 coding sequence is TGTGCCACCAGCAGACCCACGCAGGCAGCTTCAAATGAAAAACTGTTTTTT.

This sequence joins TRBV27 and TRBJ2-7, with D maybe TRBD1 (6 bases). The CDR3 contains 14 residues. Germline loops: CDR1 MNHEY, CDR2 SMNVEV (reference sequence). Trimming took 4 bases from V and 4 from J, leaving 14 bases between them. CDR3 nucleotides: TGTGCCAGCAGTTCCCTCCGGGGACAATACGAGCAGTACTTC. Amino acid sequence: CASSSLRGQYEQYF.

The CDR3 coding sequence is TGTGCCAGCAGCCCCCGGCAGGGGGGGAACACTGAAGCTTTCTTT. It encodes CASSPRQGGNTEAFF. V and J are TRBV4-2 and TRBJ1-1; 7 bases line up with TRBD1. CDR3 length equals 15 residues. The germline CDR1 and CDR2 sequences are LGHNA and YNFKEQ. V shed 4 bases and J 1 base; nucleotides not matched to a gene: 6.

This sequence joins TRBV2 and TRBJ2-7; possibly TRBD2 for D (6 bases). V lost 2 bases to trimming and J lost 10 bases, with 12 bases between them. This CDR3 is 12 amino acids long. Germline lookup yields CDR1 SNHLY and CDR2 FYNNEI. The CDR3 sequence is CASSERWGDQYF. CDR3 in DNA: TGTGCCAGCAGTGAAAGGTGGGGGGACCAGTACTTC.

The genes are TRBV5-1 and TRBJ2-2; 8 nucleotides agree with TRBD1. Germline values: CDR1 SGHRS, CDR2 YFSETQ. CDR3 length equals 18 residues. V gave up 4 bases and J gave up 0 bases; unmatched junction bases: 11. DNA for the CDR3: TGCGCCAGCAGCCCGCCCCTAGGACAGGGACCGAACACCGGGGAGCTGTTTTTT. Translating gives CASSPPLGQGPNTGELFF.

The genes are TRBV29-1 and TRBJ2-1; TRBD2 might be the D (5 bases). CDR1 and CDR2 (germline): SQVTM, ANQGSEA. This CDR3 spans 12 amino acids. Trimming removed 6 bases from V and 5 bases from J, with 11 bases in between. The CDR3 nucleotides are TGCAGCGTCAACCCCGGGGACAATGAGCAGTTCTTC. Its protein product is CSVNPGDNEQFF.

The V and J genes are TRBV27 and TRBJ2-7, with 9 positions matching TRBD1. Germline V lookup: CDR1 MNHEY, CDR2 SMNVEV (reference sequence). V shed 6 bases, J shed 2 bases, and the junction held 8 bases outside the gene matches. The CDR3 sequence is 15 residues long. The DNA for the CDR3 is TGTGCCAGCAGACCGGGACAGGGTGTAACCTACGAGCAGTACTTC. The encoded protein is CASRPGQGVTYEQYF.

The chain links TRBV9 to TRBJ2-7; perhaps TRBD2 as D (5 bases). The germline V gene encodes CDR1 SGDLS and CDR2 YYNGEE. This CDR3 has 14 residues. Trimming cost V 7 bases and J 3 bases, with 17 bases left between them. The CDR3 region has the DNA TGTGCCAGCGGACCCTCGGGGAATAGCTACGAGCAGTACTTC. This gives the protein CASGPSGNSYEQYF.